This T cell receptor (beta chain) was recovered during a study of blood T cell repertoires in COVID-19. Study context: Collection of acute and convalescent COVID-19 samples took place in the United States, Italy and Spain. PBMCs, B-cell-depleted T cells, or T cells provided the cDNA or gDNA that made up the material.

The protocol was immunoSEQ multiplex PCR, while the TCRdb copy is restricted to in-frame clones and leaves out a portion. In the table there are more than 150,000 clones, more than 75% of which are singletons. V gave up 4 bases and J gave up 9 bases; unmatched junction bases: 8. Looked up from germline, CDR1 is SGHNT and CDR2 is YENEEA. The CDR3 is made up of 15 amino acids. This clone showed up just a few times. The study drew participants aged roughly 18 to 95 years from about two dozen US areas. The chain recombines TRBV11-3 with TRBJ1-6; 8 nucleotides match TRBD1. This TCR derives from a man aged 55 to 69 who had been exposed to COVID-19. The sample was PBMCs or T cells enriched from blood (not recorded which). CDR3 bases: TGTGCCAGCAGCTCTGGACAGGGAGGTGGTTCACCCCTCCACTTT. It codes for CASSSGQGGGSPLHF.